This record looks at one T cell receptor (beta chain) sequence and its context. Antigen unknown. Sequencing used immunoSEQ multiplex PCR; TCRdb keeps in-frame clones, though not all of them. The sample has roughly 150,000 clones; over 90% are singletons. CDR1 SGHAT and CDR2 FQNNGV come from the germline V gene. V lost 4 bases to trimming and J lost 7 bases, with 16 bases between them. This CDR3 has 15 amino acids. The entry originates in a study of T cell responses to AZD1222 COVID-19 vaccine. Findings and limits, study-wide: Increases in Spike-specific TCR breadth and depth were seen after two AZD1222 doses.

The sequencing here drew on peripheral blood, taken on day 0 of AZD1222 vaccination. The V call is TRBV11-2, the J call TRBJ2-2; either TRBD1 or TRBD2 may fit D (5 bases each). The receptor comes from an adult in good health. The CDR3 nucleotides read TGTGCCAGCAGCTCACCGGGACGGGAAGACGGGGAGCTGTTTTTT. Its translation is CASSSPGREDGELFF.